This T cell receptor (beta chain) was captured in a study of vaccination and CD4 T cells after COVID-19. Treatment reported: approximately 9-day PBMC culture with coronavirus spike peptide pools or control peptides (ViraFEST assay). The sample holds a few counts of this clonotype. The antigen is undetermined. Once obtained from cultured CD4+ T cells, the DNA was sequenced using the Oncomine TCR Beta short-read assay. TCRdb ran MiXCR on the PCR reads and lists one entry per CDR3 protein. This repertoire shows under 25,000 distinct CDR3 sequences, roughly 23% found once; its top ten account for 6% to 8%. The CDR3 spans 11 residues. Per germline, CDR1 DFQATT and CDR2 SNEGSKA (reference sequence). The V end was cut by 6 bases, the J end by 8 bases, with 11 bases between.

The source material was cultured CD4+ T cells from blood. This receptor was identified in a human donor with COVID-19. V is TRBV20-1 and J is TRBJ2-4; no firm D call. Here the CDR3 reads CSAPYGDIQYF. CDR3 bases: TGCAGTGCGCCTTATGGGGACATTCAGTACTTC.